The T cell receptor beta chain described here comes from a study of blood T cells in healthy people across ages. On this clonotype: No antigen is known for it.

Germline assignment: CDR1 GTSNPN and CDR2 SVGIG (reference sequence). The ends were cut back, 1 base at V and 3 bases at J, with 0 bases in the middle. This CDR3 is built from 10 residues. The use of a sample-barcoded 5' primer and a J-beta primer mix characterized a second PCR of 7 to 11 cycles. Every cDNA was tagged by a template-switch adaptor with 12 random nucleotides. MiXCR was run by TCRdb on the 5' RACE reads, yielding one entry per CDR3 protein. The table has some 700,000 distinct CDR3 sequences, approximately 39% seen once. Broader study findings: Estimates drawn from one million T cells were deemed to understate diversity. The unsorted PBMCs prevented any conclusive comparison of naive versus antigen-experienced cells.

The sequenced material came from blood. The rearrangement uses TRBV30 and TRBJ2-5, with no clear D. This TCR came from a woman aged 55-70 years in good health. CDR3 nucleotides: TGTGCCTGGAGTGAAGAGACCCAGTACTTC. This sequence encodes CAWSEETQYF.